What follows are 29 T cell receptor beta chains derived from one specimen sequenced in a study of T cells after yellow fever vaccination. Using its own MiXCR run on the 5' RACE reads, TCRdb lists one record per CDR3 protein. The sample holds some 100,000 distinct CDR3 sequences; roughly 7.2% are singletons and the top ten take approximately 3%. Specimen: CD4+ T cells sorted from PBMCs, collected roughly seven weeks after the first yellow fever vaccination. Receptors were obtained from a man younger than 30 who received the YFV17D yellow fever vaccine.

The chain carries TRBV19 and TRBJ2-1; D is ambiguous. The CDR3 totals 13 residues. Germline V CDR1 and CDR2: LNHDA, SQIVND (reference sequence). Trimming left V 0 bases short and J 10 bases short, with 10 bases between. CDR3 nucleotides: TGTGCCAGTAGTATAGATCGGAGACTGGAGCAGTTCTTC. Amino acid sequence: CASSIDRRLEQFF.

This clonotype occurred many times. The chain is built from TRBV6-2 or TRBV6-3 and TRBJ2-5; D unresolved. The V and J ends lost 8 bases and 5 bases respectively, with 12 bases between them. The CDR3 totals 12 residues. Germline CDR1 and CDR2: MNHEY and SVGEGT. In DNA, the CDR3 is TGTGCCAGCGCCGCATCGGAGGAGACCCAGTACTTC. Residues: CASAASEETQYF.

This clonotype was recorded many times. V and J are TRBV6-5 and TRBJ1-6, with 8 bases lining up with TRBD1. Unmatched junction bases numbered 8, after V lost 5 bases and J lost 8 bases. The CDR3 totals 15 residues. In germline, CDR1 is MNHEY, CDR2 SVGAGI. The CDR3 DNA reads TGTGCCAGCAGTAGGACAGGGTTCCAAGATTCACCCCTCCACTTT. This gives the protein CASSRTGFQDSPLHF.

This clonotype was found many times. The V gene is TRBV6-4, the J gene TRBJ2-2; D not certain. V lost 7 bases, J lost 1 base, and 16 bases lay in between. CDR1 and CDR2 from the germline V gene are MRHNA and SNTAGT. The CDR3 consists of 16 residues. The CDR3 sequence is CASKESPNLNTGELFF. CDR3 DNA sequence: TGTGCCAGCAAAGAATCACCGAACCTGAACACCGGGGAGCTGTTTTTT.

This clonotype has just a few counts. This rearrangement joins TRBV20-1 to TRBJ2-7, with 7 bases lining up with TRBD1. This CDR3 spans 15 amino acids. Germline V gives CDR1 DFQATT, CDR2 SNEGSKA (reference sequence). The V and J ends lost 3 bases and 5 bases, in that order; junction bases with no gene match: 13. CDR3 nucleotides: TGCAGTGCTAGTTGGCGTGAGGGGGCCGGAAACGAGCAGTACTTC. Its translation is CSASWREGAGNEQYF.

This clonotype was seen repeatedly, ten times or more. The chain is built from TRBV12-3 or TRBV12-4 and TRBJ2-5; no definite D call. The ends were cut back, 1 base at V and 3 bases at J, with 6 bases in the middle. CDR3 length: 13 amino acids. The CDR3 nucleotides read TGTGCCAGCAGTTTAGGGTACGAAGAGACCCAGTACTTC. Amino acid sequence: CASSLGYEETQYF.

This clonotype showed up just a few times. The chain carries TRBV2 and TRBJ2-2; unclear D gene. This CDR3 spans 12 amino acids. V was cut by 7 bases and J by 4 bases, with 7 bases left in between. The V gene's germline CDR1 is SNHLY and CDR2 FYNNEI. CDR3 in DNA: TGTGCCAGCACCTACTCCACCGGGGAGCTGTTTTTT. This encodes CASTYSTGELFF.

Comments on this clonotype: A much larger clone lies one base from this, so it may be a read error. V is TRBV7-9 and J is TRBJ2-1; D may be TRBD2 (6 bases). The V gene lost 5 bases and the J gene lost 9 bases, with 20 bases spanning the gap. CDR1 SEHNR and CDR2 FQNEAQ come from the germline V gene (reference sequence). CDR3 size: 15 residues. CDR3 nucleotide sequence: TGTGCCAGCAGCGCGACGGGGTGGGGGGAAGTTGAGCAGTTCTTC. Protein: CASSATGWGEVEQFF.

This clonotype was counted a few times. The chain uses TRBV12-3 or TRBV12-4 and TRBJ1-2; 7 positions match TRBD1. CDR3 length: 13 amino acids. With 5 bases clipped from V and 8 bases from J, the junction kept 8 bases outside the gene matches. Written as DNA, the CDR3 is TGTGCCAGCAGTCTAACAGGGGAGGGAGGCTACACCTTC. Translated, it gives CASSLTGEGGYTF.

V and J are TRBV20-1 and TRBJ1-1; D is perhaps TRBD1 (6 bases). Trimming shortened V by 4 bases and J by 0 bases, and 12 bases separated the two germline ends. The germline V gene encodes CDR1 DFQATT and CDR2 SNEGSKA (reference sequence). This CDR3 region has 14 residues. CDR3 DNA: TGCAGTGCTACGTTGGGACATATGAACACTGAAGCTTTCTTT. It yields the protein CSATLGHMNTEAFF.

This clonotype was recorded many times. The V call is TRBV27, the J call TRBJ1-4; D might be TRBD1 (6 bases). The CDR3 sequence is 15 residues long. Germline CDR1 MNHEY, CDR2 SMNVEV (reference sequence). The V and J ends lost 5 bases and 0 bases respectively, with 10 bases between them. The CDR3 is CASSRQVATNEKLFF. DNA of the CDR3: TGTGCCAGCAGTAGACAGGTCGCAACTAATGAAAAACTGTTTTTT.

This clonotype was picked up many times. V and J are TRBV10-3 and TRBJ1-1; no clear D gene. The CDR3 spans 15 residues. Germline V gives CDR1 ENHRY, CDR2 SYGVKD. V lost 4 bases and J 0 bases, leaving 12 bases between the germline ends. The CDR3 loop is CAISVRLNLNTEAFF. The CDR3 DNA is TGTGCCATCAGTGTTCGGCTGAATCTGAACACTGAAGCTTTCTTT.

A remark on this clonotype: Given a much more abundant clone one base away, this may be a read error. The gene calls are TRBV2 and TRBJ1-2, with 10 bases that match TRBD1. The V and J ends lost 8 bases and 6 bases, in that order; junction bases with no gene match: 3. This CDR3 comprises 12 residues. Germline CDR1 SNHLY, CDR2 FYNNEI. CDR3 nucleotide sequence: TGTGCCAGCCTGGGACAGGGGCATGGCTACACCTTC. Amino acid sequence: CASLGQGHGYTF.

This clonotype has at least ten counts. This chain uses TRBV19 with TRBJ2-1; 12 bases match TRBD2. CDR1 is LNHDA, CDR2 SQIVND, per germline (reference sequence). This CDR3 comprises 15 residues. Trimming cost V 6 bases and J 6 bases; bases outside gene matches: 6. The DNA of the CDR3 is TGTGCCAGTAGGAGGGGACTAGCGGGTTTCAATGAGCAGTTCTTC. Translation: CASRRGLAGFNEQFF.

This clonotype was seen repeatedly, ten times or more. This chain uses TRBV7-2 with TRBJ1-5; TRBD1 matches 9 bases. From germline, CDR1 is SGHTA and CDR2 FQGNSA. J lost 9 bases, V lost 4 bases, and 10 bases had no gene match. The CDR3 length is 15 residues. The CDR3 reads CASSSQGAVGLPQHF. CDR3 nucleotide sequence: TGTGCCAGCAGCTCACAGGGGGCGGTGGGTCTGCCCCAGCATTTT.

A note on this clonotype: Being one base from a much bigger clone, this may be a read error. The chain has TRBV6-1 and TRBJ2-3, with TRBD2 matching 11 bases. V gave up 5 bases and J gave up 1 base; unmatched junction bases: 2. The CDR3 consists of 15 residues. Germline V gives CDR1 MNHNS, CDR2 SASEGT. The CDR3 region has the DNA TGTGCCAGCAGTAGACTAGCGGGGTGCACAGATACGCAGTATTTT. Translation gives CASSRLAGCTDTQYF.

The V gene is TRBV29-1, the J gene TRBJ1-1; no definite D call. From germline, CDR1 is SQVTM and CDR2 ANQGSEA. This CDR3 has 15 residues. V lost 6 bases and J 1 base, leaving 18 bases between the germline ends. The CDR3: CSVSDPGTGNTEAFF. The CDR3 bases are TGCAGCGTGTCGGACCCTGGAACGGGGAACACTGAAGCTTTCTTT.

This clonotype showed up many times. CDR3 in amino acids: CASRAGQEEGEQYV. As DNA, the CDR3 is TGTGCCAGCAGGGCGGGACAGGAGGAGGGCGAGCAGTACGTC. The chain joins TRBV28 to TRBJ2-7, with 8 bases fitting TRBD1. Germline CDR1 reads MDHEN; CDR2 reads SYDVKM. This CDR3 has 14 amino acids. V gave up 6 bases and J gave up 6 bases; unmatched junction bases: 10.

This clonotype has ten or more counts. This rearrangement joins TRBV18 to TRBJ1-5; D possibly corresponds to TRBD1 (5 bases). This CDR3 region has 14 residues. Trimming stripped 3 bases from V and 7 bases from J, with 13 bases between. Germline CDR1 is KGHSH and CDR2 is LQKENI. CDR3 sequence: CASSPQGFDQPQHF. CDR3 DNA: TGTGCCAGCTCACCGCAGGGTTTCGACCAGCCCCAGCATTTT.

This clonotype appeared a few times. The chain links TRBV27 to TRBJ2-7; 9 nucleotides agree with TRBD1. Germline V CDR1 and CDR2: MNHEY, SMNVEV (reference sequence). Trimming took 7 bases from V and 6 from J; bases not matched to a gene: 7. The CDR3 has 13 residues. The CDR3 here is CASNKQGAGEQYF. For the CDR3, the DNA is TGTGCCAGCAATAAACAGGGGGCGGGCGAGCAGTACTTC.

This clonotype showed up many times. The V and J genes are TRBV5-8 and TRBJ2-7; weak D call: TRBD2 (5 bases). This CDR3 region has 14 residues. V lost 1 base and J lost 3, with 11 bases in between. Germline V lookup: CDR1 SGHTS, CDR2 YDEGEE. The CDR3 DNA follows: TGTGCCAGCAGCTTGCATGGAGGTGTCTACGAGCAGTACTTC. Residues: CASSLHGGVYEQYF. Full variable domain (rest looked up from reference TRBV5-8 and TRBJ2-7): EAGVTQSPTHLIKTRGQQATLRCSPISGHTSVYWYQQALGLGLQFLLWYDEGEERNRGNFPPRFSGRQFPNYSSELNVNALELEDSALYLCASSLHGGVYEQYFGPGTRLTVT.

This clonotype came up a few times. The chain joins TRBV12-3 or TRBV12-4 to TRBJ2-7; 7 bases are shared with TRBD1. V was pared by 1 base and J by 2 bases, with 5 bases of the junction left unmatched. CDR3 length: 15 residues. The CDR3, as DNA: TGTGCCAGCAGTTTAGTACCCGGGACAGCCTACGAGCAGTACGTC. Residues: CASSLVPGTAYEQYV.

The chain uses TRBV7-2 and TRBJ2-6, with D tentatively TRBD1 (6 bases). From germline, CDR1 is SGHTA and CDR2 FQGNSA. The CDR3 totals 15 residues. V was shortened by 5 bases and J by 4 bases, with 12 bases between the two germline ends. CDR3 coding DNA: TGTGCCAGCAGCACAGGGACCGGGGGGGCCAACGTCCTGACTTTC. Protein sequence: CASSTGTGGANVLTF.

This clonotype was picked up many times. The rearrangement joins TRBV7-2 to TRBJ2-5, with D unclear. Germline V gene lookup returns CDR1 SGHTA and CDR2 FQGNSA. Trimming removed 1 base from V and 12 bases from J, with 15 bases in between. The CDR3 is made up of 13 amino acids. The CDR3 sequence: CASSLVAPGWEYF. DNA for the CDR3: TGTGCCAGCAGCTTAGTAGCCCCGGGTTGGGAGTACTTC.

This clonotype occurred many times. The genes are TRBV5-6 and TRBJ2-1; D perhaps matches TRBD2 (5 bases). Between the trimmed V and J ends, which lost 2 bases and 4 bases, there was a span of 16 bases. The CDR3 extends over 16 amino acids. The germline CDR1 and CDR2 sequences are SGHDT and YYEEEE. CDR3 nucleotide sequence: TGTGCCAGCAGCTTCCCCGACTATGATGGGTACAATGAGCAGTTCTTC. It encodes CASSFPDYDGYNEQFF.

The CDR3 reads CASSPWTSGYEQYF. CDR3 nucleotide sequence: TGTGCCAGCAGTCCCTGGACTAGCGGCTACGAGCAGTACTTC. The rearrangement uses TRBV6-1 and TRBJ2-7; 10 bases are a match to TRBD2. Germline values: CDR1 MNHNS, CDR2 SASEGT. Trimming removed 5 bases from V and 3 bases from J; junction bases left unmatched: 4. This CDR3 is built from 14 residues.

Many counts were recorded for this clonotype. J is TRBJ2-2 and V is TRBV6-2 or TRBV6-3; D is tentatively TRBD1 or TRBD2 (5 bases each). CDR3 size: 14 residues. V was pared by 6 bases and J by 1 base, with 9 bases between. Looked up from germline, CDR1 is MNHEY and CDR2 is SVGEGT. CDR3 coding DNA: TGTGCCAGCAGCCCGGGACGGAACACCGGGGAGCTGTTTTTT. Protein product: CASSPGRNTGELFF.

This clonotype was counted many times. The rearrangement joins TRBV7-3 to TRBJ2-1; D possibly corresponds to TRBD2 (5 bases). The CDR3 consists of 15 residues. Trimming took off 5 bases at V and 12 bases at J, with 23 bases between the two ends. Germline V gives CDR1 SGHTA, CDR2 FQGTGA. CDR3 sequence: CASSPGVGPEGGQFF. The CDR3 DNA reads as TGTGCCAGCAGCCCCGGGGTGGGCCCTGAAGGAGGGCAGTTCTTC.

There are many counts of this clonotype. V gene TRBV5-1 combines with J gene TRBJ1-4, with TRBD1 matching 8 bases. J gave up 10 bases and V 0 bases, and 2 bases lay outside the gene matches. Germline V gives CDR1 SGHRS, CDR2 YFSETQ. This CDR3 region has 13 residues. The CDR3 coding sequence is TGCGCCAGCAGCTTGGGTACAGGGGGAAAACTGTTTTTT. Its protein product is CASSLGTGGKLFF.